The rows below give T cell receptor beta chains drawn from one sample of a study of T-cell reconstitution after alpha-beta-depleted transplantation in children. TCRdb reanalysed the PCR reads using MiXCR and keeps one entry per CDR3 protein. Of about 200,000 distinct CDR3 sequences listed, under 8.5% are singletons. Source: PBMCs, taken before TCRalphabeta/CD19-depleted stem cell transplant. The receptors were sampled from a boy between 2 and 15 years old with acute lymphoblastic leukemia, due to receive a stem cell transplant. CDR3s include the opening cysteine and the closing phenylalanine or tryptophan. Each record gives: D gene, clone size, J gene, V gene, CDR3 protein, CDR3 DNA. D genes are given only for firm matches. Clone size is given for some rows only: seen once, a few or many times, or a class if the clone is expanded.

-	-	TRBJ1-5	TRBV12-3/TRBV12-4	CASGHNQPQHF	TGTGCCAGCGGTCATAATCAGCCCCAGCATTTT
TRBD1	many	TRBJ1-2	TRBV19	CASSTDGQGGYTF	TGTGCCAGTAGCACCGATGGACAGGGCGGCTACACCTTC
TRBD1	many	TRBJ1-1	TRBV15	CATSRRTGDGNEAFF	TGTGCCACCAGCAGGCGGACAGGGGACGGGAATGAAGCTTTCTTT
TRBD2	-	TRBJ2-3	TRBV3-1	CASSPREREMAQYF	TGTGCCAGCAGCCCCAGGGAGCGGGAGATGGCGCAGTATTTT
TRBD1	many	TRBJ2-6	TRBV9	CASSHPGQGNSGANVLTF	TGTGCCAGCAGCCATCCGGGACAGGGAAACTCTGGGGCCAACGTCCTGACTTTC
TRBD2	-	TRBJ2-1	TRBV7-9	CASRHELAGRDEQFF	TGTGCCAGCAGGCATGAGCTAGCGGGACGGGATGAGCAGTTCTTC
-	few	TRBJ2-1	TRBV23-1	CASSQDDRVFGTYNEQFF	TGCGCCAGCAGTCAAGACGACAGAGTCTTTGGAACCTACAATGAGCAGTTCTTC
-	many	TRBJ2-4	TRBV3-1	CASSQDPLLAKNIQYF	TGTGCCAGCAGCCAAGACCCACTACTAGCCAAAAACATTCAGTACTTC
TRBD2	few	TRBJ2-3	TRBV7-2	CASSFPSGMTDTQYF	TGTGCCAGCAGCTTCCCAAGCGGGATGACAGATACGCAGTATTTT
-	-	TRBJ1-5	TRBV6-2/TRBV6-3	CASSFSQQPQHF	TGTGCCAGCAGTTTCTCGCAGCAGCCCCAGCATTTT